This T cell receptor (beta chain) was identified in a study of metastatic and nonmetastatic thyroid tumors. Across the study: Where malignant and benign thyroid patients were concerned, repertoires were compared across blood and tumor or nodule tissue.

MiXCR reprocessed the PCR reads for TCRdb. The sample has over 15,000 clones, approximately 24% seen once. Germline V gene lookup returns CDR1 SGHAT and CDR2 FQNNGV. The CDR3 consists of 16 residues. V was shortened by 4 bases and J by 8 bases, with 21 bases between the two germline ends. This clone was seen a handful of times. No treatment had been given to any patient before thyroid surgery. The sequence was obtained from a male donor with papillary thyroid cancer or a benign thyroid nodule (not recorded which). Some clones in this sample may be carry-over from other donors' samples. This chain connects TRBV11-2 to TRBJ2-1, with D perhaps assigned TRBD1 or TRBD2 (6 bases each). Sequencing input: tumor tissue. The CDR3 loop is CASSSWGAPSVDEQFF. The DNA for the CDR3 is TGTGCCAGCAGCTCATGGGGGGCGCCTTCAGTGGATGAGCAGTTCTTC.